This TCR beta chain was sequenced during a study of shared clonotypes between healthy human individuals. Findings and caveats of the study: Sample collection involved blood only; tissue repertoires are likely different.

The run depth of the assay was deep. The authors ran unsorted PBMC replicate PCRs on around 320 ng DNA, 25,000 to 35,000 T cell genomes. Authors' methods: Filtering differed for immunoSEQ, which gave only junction sequences without quality scores. The method was immunoSEQ multiplex PCR; TCRdb's version includes in-frame clones alone and lacks a portion of them. V and J calls plus clone size are reproduced from that table; the DNA served to infer D and trimming. The sample has some 500,000 clones, around three quarters seen once. As regards this clone: Its specificity is unknown.

Germline V gene lookup returns CDR1 MNHNY and CDR2 SVGAGI (reference sequence). The CDR3 covers 15 residues. Trimming removed 8 bases from V and 0 bases from J; junction bases left unmatched: 6. V is TRBV6-6 and J is TRBJ2-1, with 8 bases identical to TRBD2. This receptor was identified in a woman aged 40 to 49 in good health. Some clones in this sample may be carry-over from other donors' samples. Sequenced: PBMCs. CDR3: CASLDSGDSYNEQFF. The DNA for the CDR3 is TGTGCCAGCTTGGATAGCGGGGACTCCTACAATGAGCAGTTCTTC.